Listed below are T cell receptor beta chains from one sample, sequenced in a study of T cell responses to AZD1222 COVID-19 vaccine. Sequenced by immunoSEQ multiplex PCR; TCRdb stores in-frame clones only, minus some. Counted here are some 130,000 clones, about 88% occurring once; the ten biggest clones make up roughly a sixth. The sequencing used peripheral blood, collected on day 0 of MenACWY control vaccination. Receptor source: an adult in good health. Each CDR3 is given with its conserved first and last residue. A D gene is named only where the DNA matches it firmly. Not every row has a clone size; where given, it reads once, few, many or a size class.

clone size	D gene	V gene	J gene	CDR3 DNA	CDR3 protein
-	-	TRBV30	TRBJ1-4	TGTGCCTGGAGTGTAAGGCAGGCTAATGAAAAACTGTTTTTT	CAWSVRQANEKLFF
once	TRBD2	TRBV27	TRBJ2-3	TGTGCCAGCAGTTCCCAAACTAGCGGGAGGAGGACAGATACGCAGTATTTT	CASSSQTSGRRTDTQYF
-	-	TRBV2	TRBJ1-5	TGTGCCAGCAGGGCCCAGGGAAGCTGGGGACAGCCCCAGCATTTT	CASRAQGSWGQPQHF
-	-	TRBV9	TRBJ2-7	TGTGCCAGCAGCGTAGACCCCCGATTCTACGAGCAGTACTTC	CASSVDPRFYEQYF
-	-	TRBV28	TRBJ1-1	TGTGCCAGCCTATGGGGGAACACTGAAGCTTTCTTT	CASLWGNTEAFF
-	-	TRBV28	TRBJ2-7	TGTGCCAGCAGTTTTACCGGAGGCCTATACGAGCAGTACTTC	CASSFTGGLYEQYF
-	-	TRBV5-6	TRBJ2-1	TGTGCCAGCAGCTTGGCTCGACTCTTAGGGGAGCAGTTCTTC	CASSLARLLGEQFF
-	-	TRBV9	TRBJ2-2	TGTGCCAGCAGCGTAGCTTCGGAGCCCACCGGGGAGCTGTTTTTT	CASSVASEPTGELFF
-	TRBD1	TRBV5-1	TRBJ1-6	TGCGCCCGCAGCGGGGGGGACAGGGGGCCGAATTCACCCCTCCACTTT	CARSGGDRGPNSPLHF
-	-	TRBV6-5	TRBJ1-2	TGTGCCAGCAGACAAGGACGGTTATCTGGTGGCTACACCTTC	CASRQGRLSGGYTF
-	-	TRBV6-1	TRBJ2-7	TGTGCCAGCAGTGAAGCACGTCAGCCCATCTACGAGCAGTACTTC	CASSEARQPIYEQYF
-	TRBD2	TRBV7-2	TRBJ2-7	TGTGCCAGCAGCCCCTCTAGCGGGAGGGCCTACGAGCAGTACTTC	CASSPSSGRAYEQYF
-	-	TRBV6-5	TRBJ2-1	TGTGCCAGCAGTTTCCGGGACTCTTCCTACAATGAGCAGTTCTTC	CASSFRDSSYNEQFF
once	-	TRBV19	TRBJ1-2	TGTGCCAGTAGTTGGACCAGGGCCGGATATGGCTACACCTTC	CASSWTRAGYGYTF
-	TRBD2	TRBV5-1	TRBJ2-3	TGCGCCAGCAGCTTGGGTCTAGCGGGACGCACAGATACGCAGTATTTT	CASSLGLAGRTDTQYF
-	-	TRBV9	TRBJ2-2	TGTGCCAGCAGCGTCTGGGGCACCGGGGAGCTGTTTTTT	CASSVWGTGELFF
-	-	TRBV10-3	TRBJ1-2	TGTGCCATCGGGACGGATTATGGCTACACCTTC	CAIGTDYGYTF
-	TRBD1	TRBV9	TRBJ1-3	TGTGCCAGCAGCACAGCCGGGACAGGGGACCCCGACTCTGGAAACACCATATATTTT	CASSTAGTGDPDSGNTIYF
-	TRBD1	TRBV15	TRBJ2-7	TGTGCCAGGAGGACAGGGGGCCACGAGCAGTACTTC	CARRTGGHEQYF
-	-	TRBV19	TRBJ2-3	TGTGCGCGAGGGGTAGCTGGGCCCACAGATACGCAGTATTTT	CARGVAGPTDTQYF
-	-	TRBV28	TRBJ2-2	TGTGCCAGCACAACTACAGGGCGGGCCACCGGGGAGCTGTTTTTT	CASTTTGRATGELFF
once	-	TRBV5-1	TRBJ2-3	TGCGCCAGCAGCCTGATCAAAGGAGACAGACGGTTCACAGATACGCAGTATTTT	CASSLIKGDRRFTDTQYF
-	-	TRBV28	TRBJ2-7	TGTGCCAGCAGTCAGCCGGGGCCACCGCTCGGATACGAGCAGTACTTC	CASSQPGPPLGYEQYF
-	-	TRBV30	TRBJ1-1	TGTGCCTGGAGTGAGACAGCAGGATACACTGAAGCTTTCTTT	CAWSETAGYTEAFF
-	-	TRBV9	TRBJ2-3	TGTGCCAGCAGCCTTAGCACAGATACGCAGTATTTT	CASSLSTDTQYF
-	-	TRBV2	TRBJ1-3	TGTGCCAGCAGCTACGACTCCGGGACAAGAAACACCATATATTTT	CASSYDSGTRNTIYF
-	-	TRBV6-4	TRBJ1-2	TGTGCCAGCAGCCCTACGGGGGGATATGGCTACACCTTC	CASSPTGGYGYTF
-	-	TRBV28	TRBJ1-2	TGTGCCAGCAGCTGGTGGAACAGGGCGGCTGGTGGCTACACCTTC	CASSWWNRAAGGYTF
-	-	TRBV15	TRBJ2-7	TGTGCCACCAGCAGAGTTGGGCGCTCCTACGAGCAGTACTTC	CATSRVGRSYEQYF
once	TRBD2	TRBV14	TRBJ2-2	TGTGCCAGCAGCCACGAACTAGCGGGACCTAACACCGGGGAGCTGTTTTTT	CASSHELAGPNTGELFF
-	TRBD2	TRBV9	TRBJ2-3	TGTGCCAGCAGCGTAGGAGCTAGCGGGAGTACAGATACGCAGTATTTT	CASSVGASGSTDTQYF
-	-	TRBV30	TRBJ2-5	TGTGCCTGGAGTGTTTGGGTCGTTGGGGGAGGCAGAGAGACCCAGTACTTC	CAWSVWVVGGGRETQYF